This is a list of T cell receptor beta chains from one sample in a study of molecular identifiers for immune sequencing clone quantification. TCRdb called the PCR reads again in MiXCR, with one record for every CDR3 protein. The sample includes some 680,000 distinct CDR3 sequences, around 25% of them seen just once. The sample consisted of naive CD8+ T cells from blood, with Jurkat cell RNA spiked in. The source of these receptors is a human donor in good health. Some libraries in this study had Jurkat cell RNA spiked in. The CDR3 runs from the conserved cysteine through the conserved F or W. D genes are given only for firm matches. Only part of the rows carry a size: once, few, many, or a class if the clone is expanded.

clone size: once; J gene: TRBJ2-1; D gene: NA; V gene: TRBV29-1; CDR3 DNA: TGCAGCGTTGAAGGGACCGGGGGACCCTACAATGAGCAGTTCTTC; CDR3 protein: CSVEGTGGPYNEQFF
clone size: NA; J gene: TRBJ2-5; D gene: TRBD1; V gene: TRBV11-2; CDR3 DNA: TGTGCCAGCAGCTACGGGACAGGGGGCGTTCGAGAGACCCAGTACTTC; CDR3 protein: CASSYGTGGVRETQYF
clone size: few; J gene: TRBJ2-3; D gene: TRBD2; V gene: TRBV20-1; CDR3 DNA: TGCAGTGCTAGAGGTCTAGCGGGGCCCGCAGAGGGGACAGATACGCAGTATTTT; CDR3 protein: CSARGLAGPAEGTDTQYF
clone size: few; J gene: TRBJ2-1; D gene: NA; V gene: TRBV19; CDR3 DNA: TGTGCCAGTCGCGACAGCCCTTCCTACAATGAGCAGTTCTTC; CDR3 protein: CASRDSPSYNEQFF
clone size: NA; J gene: TRBJ2-5; D gene: NA; V gene: TRBV20-1; CDR3 DNA: TGCAGTGCTAGACCGACAGCGCGAGAGACCCAGTACTTC; CDR3 protein: CSARPTARETQYF
clone size: NA; J gene: TRBJ2-2; D gene: NA; V gene: TRBV4-3; CDR3 DNA: TGCGCCAGCAGCCAAGAATCTACCTACGGGGAGCTGTTTTTT; CDR3 protein: CASSQESTYGELFF
clone size: NA; J gene: TRBJ1-1; D gene: TRBD1; V gene: TRBV27; CDR3 DNA: TGTGCCAGCAGTCACCCGGGACAGGGGATCACTGAAGCTTTCTTT; CDR3 protein: CASSHPGQGITEAFF
clone size: few; J gene: TRBJ2-2; D gene: NA; V gene: TRBV7-9; CDR3 DNA: TGTGCCAGCAGGGATACTAGGAACACCGGGGAGCTGTTTTTT; CDR3 protein: CASRDTRNTGELFF
clone size: NA; J gene: TRBJ2-7; D gene: NA; V gene: TRBV2; CDR3 DNA: TGTGCCAGCAGTGGAGTCTGGGGGGACGCCTCCGCGCAGTACTTC; CDR3 protein: CASSGVWGDASAQYF
clone size: NA; J gene: TRBJ1-1; D gene: NA; V gene: TRBV9; CDR3 DNA: TGTGCCAGCAGCGTGGTTTCTGGGGGGCCGGCTTCCTTT; CDR3 protein: CASSVVSGGPASF
clone size: NA; J gene: TRBJ2-7; D gene: NA; V gene: TRBV7-6; CDR3 DNA: TGTGCCAGCAGCTTAGGCCCTAAATACGAGCAGTACTTC; CDR3 protein: CASSLGPKYEQYF
clone size: many; J gene: TRBJ2-7; D gene: TRBD1; V gene: TRBV29-1; CDR3 DNA: TGCAGCGTTGCAGGGGGCAACTACGAGCAGTACTTC; CDR3 protein: CSVAGGNYEQYF
clone size: NA; J gene: TRBJ1-6; D gene: NA; V gene: TRBV20-1; CDR3 DNA: TGCAGTGCTAGAGAAGGCCAGGGCATCGATTCACCCCTCCACTTT; CDR3 protein: CSAREGQGIDSPLHF
clone size: few; J gene: TRBJ2-7; D gene: NA; V gene: TRBV29-1; CDR3 DNA: TGCAGCGTTGAAGATCAAATAAGCGAGCAGTACTTC; CDR3 protein: CSVEDQISEQYF
clone size: few; J gene: TRBJ2-3; D gene: NA; V gene: TRBV10-3; CDR3 DNA: TGTGCCATCAGTGGTCCTGGAACAGATACGCAGTATTTT; CDR3 protein: CAISGPGTDTQYF
clone size: few; J gene: TRBJ2-7; D gene: TRBD1; V gene: TRBV7-6; CDR3 DNA: TGTGCCAGCAGCTTAACGCAGGGGGCGCTGAACGAGCAGTACTTC; CDR3 protein: CASSLTQGALNEQYF
clone size: NA; J gene: TRBJ2-7; D gene: TRBD1; V gene: TRBV7-9; CDR3 DNA: TGTGCCAGCAGCTTATTGGGACAGGGGTCCTACGAGCAGTACTTC; CDR3 protein: CASSLLGQGSYEQYF
clone size: many; J gene: TRBJ2-3; D gene: NA; V gene: TRBV4-1; CDR3 DNA: TGCGCCAGCAGCCAAGTGGGGGGAGAGGGGACCGATACGCAGTATTTT; CDR3 protein: CASSQVGGEGTDTQYF
clone size: few; J gene: TRBJ2-7; D gene: NA; V gene: TRBV5-1; CDR3 DNA: TGCGCCAGCAGACCGGGGGCGAACTCCTACGAGCAGTACTTC; CDR3 protein: CASRPGANSYEQYF
clone size: NA; J gene: TRBJ2-7; D gene: TRBD1; V gene: TRBV7-3; CDR3 DNA: TGTGCCAGCAGTAGCAATGGACAGGGGAGCTACGAGCAGTACTTC; CDR3 protein: CASSSNGQGSYEQYF
clone size: many; J gene: TRBJ1-3; D gene: NA; V gene: TRBV4-1; CDR3 DNA: TGCGCCAGCAGCCAAGGGATGGTCTCTGGAAACACCATATATTTT; CDR3 protein: CASSQGMVSGNTIYF
clone size: NA; J gene: TRBJ2-7; D gene: NA; V gene: TRBV7-9; CDR3 DNA: TGTGCCAGCAGCCCCGCCCCGAGGGGGGGTTACGAGCAGCACTTC; CDR3 protein: CASSPAPRGGYEQHF
clone size: NA; J gene: TRBJ1-3; D gene: NA; V gene: TRBV5-4; CDR3 DNA: TGTGCCAGCAGCTCAGGGAGCTCTGGAAACACCATATATTTT; CDR3 protein: CASSSGSSGNTIYF
clone size: many; J gene: TRBJ2-2; D gene: NA; V gene: TRBV20-1; CDR3 DNA: TGCAGTGCTAGAGATTATGCGGTCACCGGGGAGCTGTTTTTT; CDR3 protein: CSARDYAVTGELFF
clone size: NA; J gene: TRBJ2-2; D gene: NA; V gene: TRBV24-1; CDR3 DNA: TGTGCCACCAGTGATTTGAAACAGACCGGGGAGCTGTTTTTT; CDR3 protein: CATSDLKQTGELFF
clone size: many; J gene: TRBJ2-1; D gene: NA; V gene: TRBV9; CDR3 DNA: TGTGCCAGCAGCTTCCGGGACCGACCTCCTAATGAGCAGTTCTTC; CDR3 protein: CASSFRDRPPNEQFF
clone size: many; J gene: TRBJ2-7; D gene: NA; V gene: TRBV5-5; CDR3 DNA: TGTGCCAGCAGCTCCTCAGACTTCCACGAGCAGTACTTC; CDR3 protein: CASSSSDFHEQYF
clone size: many; J gene: TRBJ2-3; D gene: TRBD2; V gene: TRBV20-1; CDR3 DNA: TGCAGTGCTGTAGCCTGGACTAGCCCAGATACGCAGTATTTT; CDR3 protein: CSAVAWTSPDTQYF
clone size: many; J gene: TRBJ2-7; D gene: TRBD1; V gene: TRBV4-3; CDR3 DNA: TGCGCCAGCAGCCAAGATCAGACAGGGGTCTCCGAGCAGTACTTC; CDR3 protein: CASSQDQTGVSEQYF
clone size: few; J gene: TRBJ2-1; D gene: TRBD2; V gene: TRBV25-1; CDR3 DNA: TGTGCCAGCAGTGAACTAGCGGGGTCCTACAATGAGCAGTTCTTC; CDR3 protein: CASSELAGSYNEQFF
clone size: many; J gene: TRBJ2-7; D gene: NA; V gene: TRBV20-1; CDR3 DNA: TGCAGTGTGGAGCTAGGGATCGAGCAGTACTTC; CDR3 protein: CSVELGIEQYF
clone size: few; J gene: TRBJ2-7; D gene: TRBD2; V gene: TRBV10-3; CDR3 DNA: TGTGCCATCAACGCGGGAGATACCTACGAGCAGTACTTC; CDR3 protein: CAINAGDTYEQYF
clone size: few; J gene: TRBJ2-7; D gene: TRBD1; V gene: TRBV2; CDR3 DNA: TGTGCCAGCAGTCACTGGGACGTTGAGGAGACAGGGGGCGACGAGCAGTACTTC; CDR3 protein: CASSHWDVEETGGDEQYF
clone size: NA; J gene: TRBJ2-7; D gene: TRBD2; V gene: TRBV2; CDR3 DNA: TGTGCCAGCAGTTCTCCCGGGACTAGCGGGAGGGCCTACTACGAGCAGTACTTC; CDR3 protein: CASSSPGTSGRAYYEQYF
clone size: many; J gene: TRBJ2-3; D gene: TRBD2; V gene: TRBV2; CDR3 DNA: TGTGCCAGCAGTTTTACTCTGACTAGCGGGGATAGCACAGATACGCAGTATTTT; CDR3 protein: CASSFTLTSGDSTDTQYF
clone size: many; J gene: TRBJ2-3; D gene: TRBD1; V gene: TRBV4-1; CDR3 DNA: TGCGCCAGCAGCCCGGGACAGGGTTTGACAGATACGCAGTATTTT; CDR3 protein: CASSPGQGLTDTQYF
clone size: few; J gene: TRBJ2-1; D gene: TRBD2; V gene: TRBV5-4; CDR3 DNA: TGTGCCAGCAGCCACACGAGCGGGGATGTTGAGCAGTTCTTC; CDR3 protein: CASSHTSGDVEQFF
clone size: many; J gene: TRBJ1-1; D gene: TRBD1; V gene: TRBV28; CDR3 DNA: TGTGCCAGCAGTTTCCGTGGACAGGGAGTCACTGAAGCTTTCTTT; CDR3 protein: CASSFRGQGVTEAFF
clone size: many; J gene: TRBJ2-7; D gene: TRBD2; V gene: TRBV13; CDR3 DNA: TGTGCCAGCAGCTCCCGAGGTAGCGGGGCCTGGGAGCAGTACTTC; CDR3 protein: CASSSRGSGAWEQYF
clone size: many; J gene: TRBJ1-2; D gene: TRBD1; V gene: TRBV2; CDR3 DNA: TGTGCCAGCAGTGGTGGACAGGGCGATAACTATGGCTACACCTTC; CDR3 protein: CASSGGQGDNYGYTF
clone size: many; J gene: TRBJ2-5; D gene: NA; V gene: TRBV5-1; CDR3 DNA: TGCGCCAGCATAGGTTGGGGTATGGGACCCAAAGGTTCACGGTACTTC; CDR3 protein: CASIGWGMGPKGSRYF
clone size: few; J gene: TRBJ2-1; D gene: NA; V gene: TRBV5-6; CDR3 DNA: TGTGCCAGCTGCGACGGCTCCTACAATGAGCAGTTCTTC; CDR3 protein: CASCDGSYNEQFF
clone size: NA; J gene: TRBJ1-2; D gene: NA; V gene: TRBV12-3/TRBV12-4; CDR3 DNA: TGTGCCAGCAGCCCCCTACCCGGACAGACCTACCTCTATGGCTACACCTTC; CDR3 protein: CASSPLPGQTYLYGYTF
clone size: NA; J gene: TRBJ1-5; D gene: NA; V gene: TRBV6-6; CDR3 DNA: TGTGCCAGCACCGTTATGGGGGGGAAAAATCAGCCCCAGCATTTT; CDR3 protein: CASTVMGGKNQPQHF
clone size: few; J gene: TRBJ2-1; D gene: NA; V gene: TRBV20-1; CDR3 DNA: TGCAGTGCTTTTCTCCGGGACTCCGGAGATGAGCAGTTCTTC; CDR3 protein: CSAFLRDSGDEQFF
clone size: few; J gene: TRBJ1-1; D gene: NA; V gene: TRBV10-3; CDR3 DNA: TGTGCCATCAGTGGAGGGGGGGTAGAAGCTTTCTTT; CDR3 protein: CAISGGGVEAFF
clone size: many; J gene: TRBJ2-4; D gene: NA; V gene: TRBV7-2; CDR3 DNA: TGTGCCAGCAGCTTGGAAGAGGTGTCCAAAAACATTCAGTACTTC; CDR3 protein: CASSLEEVSKNIQYF
clone size: many; J gene: TRBJ2-5; D gene: NA; V gene: TRBV28; CDR3 DNA: TGTGCCTCCAAAGAGTACCAAGAGACCCAGTACTTC; CDR3 protein: CASKEYQETQYF
clone size: few; J gene: TRBJ1-6; D gene: TRBD1; V gene: TRBV11-2; CDR3 DNA: TGTGCCAGCAGCTTAGCCCGGGACAGGGCTTTCGGTTCACCCCTCCACTTT; CDR3 protein: CASSLARDRAFGSPLHF